The source of this T cell receptor beta chain is a study of siplizumab effects on memory and regulatory T cells. The CDR3 sequence is 13 residues long. Trimming shortened V by 1 base and J by 5 bases, and 9 bases separated the two germline ends. CDR1 SEHNR and CDR2 FQNEAQ come from the germline V gene (reference sequence). In the case of this clone: No antigen is known for it.

Generated by immunoSEQ multiplex PCR, the TCRdb table keeps only in-frame clones and is missing some. Of over 70,000 clones listed, 85% to 95% are singletons. The study, taken as a whole, reports: Many proliferating CD4+ or CD8+ clones remained unclassified. Roughly 75-96% of them could not be assigned either a naive or a memory phenotype. Controls showed an average of around 30% Treg-derived mappable alloreactive CD4+ clones, while siplizumab showed about 71%. Apparently more diverse than memory cells, naive T cells also seemed major alloresponse contributors. Fewer alloreactive sequences mapped to unstimulated CD4+ memory cells under siplizumab.

This chain links TRBV7-9 with TRBJ2-7; possibly TRBD1 or TRBD2 for D (6 bases each). The source of this sequence is a human donor in good health. Material: CD8+ T cells sorted from blood. The CDR3 loop is CASSLGGANEQYF. The CDR3 DNA is TGTGCCAGCAGCTTAGGGGGGGCGAACGAGCAGTACTTC.